Listed below are T cell receptor beta chains from one sample, sequenced in a study of blood T cell repertoires in COVID-19. This table comes from immunoSEQ multiplex PCR, and its TCRdb copy is limited to in-frame clones, with some not included. The sample has more than 150,000 clones, around 87% seen once. Sequencing was performed on peripheral blood. The receptor set was obtained from a man aged 18 to 30 with acute or convalescent COVID-19. CDR3s include the opening cysteine and the closing phenylalanine or tryptophan. D genes are given only for firm matches. The size entry is marked missing in some rows and otherwise reads once, few, many or a size class.

J: TRBJ1-4
size: -
V: TRBV2
D: -
CDR3: CASSAASGEKLFF
DNA: TGTGCCAGCAGTGCCGCTAGTGGGGAAAAACTGTTTTTT

J: TRBJ1-4
size: -
V: TRBV19
D: -
CDR3: CASTPAGVTNEKLFF
DNA: TGTGCCAGTACCCCTGCGGGGGTAACTAATGAAAAACTGTTTTTT

J: TRBJ1-1
size: -
V: TRBV6-5
D: -
CDR3: CASRNMNTEAFF
DNA: TGTGCCAGCAGGAACATGAACACTGAAGCTTTCTTT

J: TRBJ2-5
size: -
V: TRBV27
D: -
CDR3: CASSLWAQETQYF
DNA: TGTGCCAGCAGTCTCTGGGCCCAAGAGACCCAGTACTTC

J: TRBJ1-1
size: -
V: TRBV6-1
D: -
CDR3: CASSDAFLRGWDTEAFF
DNA: TGTGCCAGCAGTGACGCCTTTCTCCGGGGTTGGGACACTGAAGCTTTCTTT

J: TRBJ1-2
size: once
V: TRBV7-9
D: TRBD1
CDR3: CASSPQDRGNYGYTF
DNA: TGTGCCAGCAGCCCTCAGGACAGGGGAAACTATGGCTACACCTTC

J: TRBJ1-1
size: -
V: TRBV28
D: TRBD1
CDR3: CASSRQGFDTEAFF
DNA: TGTGCCAGCAGCCGACAGGGGTTTGACACTGAAGCTTTCTTT

J: TRBJ2-1
size: -
V: TRBV7-2
D: TRBD1
CDR3: CASSLSFGTGNNEQFF
DNA: TGTGCCAGCAGCTTATCGTTCGGGACAGGAAACAATGAGCAGTTCTTC

J: TRBJ1-1
size: once
V: TRBV19
D: TRBD1
CDR3: CASIRHGQGTEAFF
DNA: TGTGCCAGTATTAGACACGGACAGGGCACTGAAGCTTTCTTT

J: TRBJ2-7
size: -
V: TRBV29-1
D: -
CDR3: CSVATYSYEQYF
DNA: TGCAGCGTTGCGACTTACTCCTACGAGCAGTACTTC

J: TRBJ1-3
size: once
V: TRBV25-1
D: TRBD1
CDR3: CASRGTGTGNTIYF
DNA: TGTGCCAGCCGTGGGACAGGGACTGGAAACACCATATATTTT

J: TRBJ2-3
size: -
V: TRBV18
D: TRBD2
CDR3: CASLAGGPDTQYF
DNA: TGTGCCAGCTTGGCGGGGGGGCCCGATACGCAGTATTTT

J: TRBJ1-6
size: few
V: TRBV11-2
D: -
CDR3: CASSLAGGTSPLHF
DNA: TGTGCCAGCAGCTTAGCTGGGGGCACTTCACCCCTCCACTTT

J: TRBJ1-1
size: -
V: TRBV19
D: -
CDR3: CASSIGTVNTEAFF
DNA: TGTGCCAGTAGTATAGGGACAGTGAACACTGAAGCTTTCTTT

J: TRBJ1-6
size: once
V: TRBV5-1
D: -
CDR3: CASSLAGAARSPLHF
DNA: TGCGCCAGCAGCTTGGCAGGGGCGGCTCGATCACCCCTCCACTTT

J: TRBJ1-2
size: -
V: TRBV3-1/TRBV3-2
D: -
CDR3: CASRRTTGNYGYTF
DNA: TGTGCCAGCAGGCGCACGACGGGTAACTATGGCTACACCTTC

J: TRBJ1-2
size: -
V: TRBV12-3/TRBV12-4
D: -
CDR3: CASSFGGYGYTF
DNA: TGTGCCAGCAGTTTCGGGGGGTATGGCTACACCTTC

J: TRBJ1-1
size: -
V: TRBV19
D: TRBD1
CDR3: CASSILQGAGTEAFF
DNA: TGTGCCAGTAGTATACTCCAGGGGGCTGGGACTGAAGCTTTCTTT

J: TRBJ2-3
size: few
V: TRBV4-1
D: -
CDR3: CASSQGTWQGTDTQYF
DNA: TGCGCCAGCAGCCAAGGAACATGGCAGGGCACAGATACGCAGTATTTT

J: TRBJ2-3
size: once
V: TRBV7-8
D: TRBD2
CDR3: CASRVQAGGSTDTQYF
DNA: TGTGCCAGCAGGGTGCAAGCGGGGGGTAGCACAGATACGCAGTATTTT

J: TRBJ2-3
size: -
V: TRBV11-2
D: -
CDR3: CASSLRTDTQYF
DNA: TGTGCCAGCAGCTTACGGACAGATACGCAGTATTTT

J: TRBJ1-4
size: -
V: TRBV30
D: -
CDR3: CAWSVRQDSKRLFF
DNA: TGTGCCTGGAGTGTACGTCAGGACTCTAAGCGGCTGTTTTTT

J: TRBJ1-4
size: -
V: TRBV25-1
D: -
CDR3: CASSDTNIRGKNEKLFF
DNA: TGTGCCAGCAGTGATACTAACATCAGGGGAAAGAATGAAAAACTGTTTTTT

J: TRBJ1-2
size: -
V: TRBV5-1
D: -
CDR3: CASSLAPDKANYGYTF
DNA: TGCGCCAGCAGCTTGGCCCCGGACAAAGCCAACTATGGCTACACCTTC

J: TRBJ2-1
size: -
V: TRBV3-1/TRBV3-2
D: -
CDR3: CASSQGPQGPWDEQFF
DNA: TGTGCCAGCAGCCAAGGCCCCCAGGGCCCCTGGGATGAGCAGTTCTTC

J: TRBJ2-2
size: -
V: TRBV5-1
D: TRBD1
CDR3: CASSAGQVGDTGELFF
DNA: TGCGCCAGCAGCGCGGGACAGGTCGGTGACACCGGGGAGCTGTTTTTT

J: TRBJ2-6
size: -
V: TRBV21-1
D: -
CDR3: CASSKDAQGAGANVLTF
DNA: TGTGCCAGCAGCAAAGACGCCCAGGGGGCTGGGGCCAACGTCCTGACTTTC

J: TRBJ1-2
size: once
V: TRBV24-1
D: TRBD1
CDR3: CATSESGQGEGYTF
DNA: TGTGCCACCAGTGAATCCGGACAGGGTGAGGGCTACACCTTC

J: TRBJ2-5
size: -
V: TRBV19
D: TRBD2
CDR3: CASSPLPGLAGSETQYF
DNA: TGTGCCAGTAGTCCTCTCCCGGGACTAGCGGGTTCAGAGACCCAGTACTTC

J: TRBJ1-1
size: -
V: TRBV11-3
D: -
CDR3: CASSLLQGAEAFF
DNA: TGTGCCAGCAGCTTACTACAGGGAGCTGAAGCTTTCTTT

J: TRBJ1-5
size: once
V: TRBV24-1
D: -
CDR3: CATSATGINQPQHF
DNA: TGTGCCACCAGTGCAACAGGGATCAATCAGCCCCAGCATTTT

J: TRBJ2-3
size: -
V: TRBV12-5
D: TRBD1
CDR3: CASGPLVPGQGMDTQYF
DNA: TGTGCTAGTGGTCCTCTCGTCCCGGGACAGGGGATGGATACGCAGTATTTT

J: TRBJ1-2
size: few
V: TRBV9
D: -
CDR3: CASSEGVGRGNYGYTF
DNA: TGTGCCAGCAGCGAGGGTGTCGGCAGGGGTAACTATGGCTACACCTTC

J: TRBJ1-1
size: -
V: TRBV18
D: -
CDR3: CASSPVPGSNTEAFF
DNA: TGTGCCAGCTCACCAGTTCCAGGTTCGAACACTGAAGCTTTCTTT

J: TRBJ1-2
size: once
V: TRBV12-3/TRBV12-4
D: TRBD1
CDR3: CASSPTGYYGYTF
DNA: TGTGCCAGCAGCCCGACAGGGTACTATGGCTACACCTTC

J: TRBJ1-1
size: -
V: TRBV6-5
D: TRBD1
CDR3: CASNRQGGNTEAFF
DNA: TGTGCCAGCAACAGACAGGGTGGGAACACTGAAGCTTTCTTT

J: TRBJ1-2
size: -
V: TRBV7-9
D: TRBD1
CDR3: CASSLGAGGGYTF
DNA: TGTGCCAGCAGCTTAGGAGCAGGGGGTGGCTACACCTTC

J: TRBJ2-3
size: -
V: TRBV5-1
D: -
CDR3: CASSLESFTDTQYF
DNA: TGCGCCAGCAGCTTGGAGAGCTTCACAGATACGCAGTATTTT

J: TRBJ2-3
size: once
V: TRBV5-1
D: -
CDR3: CASSLTGITDTQYF
DNA: TGCGCCAGCAGCTTGACAGGGATCACAGATACGCAGTATTTT

J: TRBJ1-5
size: -
V: TRBV19
D: TRBD1
CDR3: CASTLSGQVFNQPQHF
DNA: TGTGCCAGTACCCTATCCGGACAGGTTTTTAATCAGCCCCAGCATTTT

J: TRBJ1-1
size: -
V: TRBV5-1
D: TRBD1
CDR3: CASRWDSTEAFF
DNA: TGCGCCAGCAGATGGGACAGCACTGAAGCTTTCTTT

J: TRBJ2-5
size: -
V: TRBV7-3
D: TRBD2
CDR3: CASSLGRLAGGPQTQYF
DNA: TGTGCCAGCAGCTTAGGGCGACTAGCGGGGGGGCCCCAGACCCAGTACTTC

J: TRBJ2-7
size: -
V: TRBV3-1/TRBV3-2
D: TRBD2
CDR3: CASSPPAGGPNYEQYF
DNA: TGTGCCAGCAGCCCTCCAGCGGGGGGGCCGAACTACGAGCAGTACTTC

J: TRBJ2-3
size: -
V: TRBV18
D: TRBD1
CDR3: CASSPLRDRGDTQYF
DNA: TGTGCCAGCTCACCACTCAGGGACAGAGGGGATACGCAGTATTTT

J: TRBJ2-2
size: -
V: TRBV10-3
D: TRBD1
CDR3: CAISPGQGNTGELFF
DNA: TGTGCCATCAGCCCGGGACAGGGGAACACCGGGGAGCTGTTTTTT

J: TRBJ2-5
size: few
V: TRBV9
D: TRBD2
CDR3: CASSPYGGGGETQYF
DNA: TGTGCCAGCAGCCCCTACGGCGGGGGGGGAGAGACCCAGTACTTC

J: TRBJ1-1
size: -
V: TRBV5-1
D: -
CDR3: CASSLESPGNTEAFF
DNA: TGCGCCAGCAGCTTGGAGTCCCCGGGGAACACTGAAGCTTTCTTT

J: TRBJ2-6
size: -
V: TRBV5-4
D: -
CDR3: CASSQGSGANVLTF
DNA: TGTGCCAGCAGTCAGGGGTCCGGGGCCAACGTCCTGACTTTC

J: TRBJ2-5
size: -
V: TRBV28
D: TRBD2
CDR3: CASNHYQAGVQETQYF
DNA: TGTGCCAGCAACCACTACCAAGCGGGGGTACAAGAGACCCAGTACTTC

J: TRBJ2-1
size: -
V: TRBV6-5
D: TRBD2
CDR3: CASRTAGGSNEQFF
DNA: TGTGCCAGCAGGACAGCGGGGGGGTCCAATGAGCAGTTCTTC

J: TRBJ1-2
size: -
V: TRBV6-6
D: -
CDR3: CASSYVGTSDYTF
DNA: TGTGCCAGCAGTTATGTCGGGACTTCTGACTACACCTTC

J: TRBJ1-5
size: -
V: TRBV20-1
D: TRBD1
CDR3: CSASDGQGRNQPQHF
DNA: TGCAGTGCTAGTGACGGACAGGGTAGGAATCAGCCCCAGCATTTT